This T cell receptor beta chain was observed in a study of cytomegalovirus exposure and HLA in healthy donors (TCRdb year 2017). For the study in its entirety: According to an earlier analysis of a few hundred of the donors, 150 million to 200 million T cells yielded 117 million unique TCR beta sequences and around 280 Gb of sequence data. Roughly 290 gigabases of sequencing data and about 92 million unique TCR sequences made up an early release that covered about 640 HLA-typed donors. Of the roughly 400 genotyped donors, 81% were placed in the genetic ancestry cluster associated with self-reported Caucasian donors. The aim of the study was to test whether cataloging public T cell receptors could identify signatures of past pathogen exposure. The study used immunosequencing to profile the T cell repertoires of around 600 subjects and linked those repertoires to cytomegalovirus serostatus. A separate validation cohort of roughly 120 different subjects was used in addition to the roughly 670-subject first cohort. To predict cytomegalovirus infection status, the study brought together high-throughput TCR immunosequencing, statistical association of individual TCRs with disease status, and machine learning. In a later analysis, previously published TCR beta repertoires from hundreds of donors were re-analyzed and high-resolution HLA genotyping was added so that TCR occurrence patterns could be studied. Rather than drawing on any new phenotypic data, the later analysis identified candidate immune exposures from TCR beta sequences and the way those sequences occurred across donors. In an earlier analysis of 500 to 650 of the donors, high-throughput TCR beta sequencing was used to judge whether each TCR beta V gene segment behaved as functional or pseudogenic. Alongside the repertoire data, information on donor age, sex, ethnicity and CMV serostatus was compiled. A later genetic analysis used genome-wide SNP genotypes for about 60% of the roughly 700 donors, treating that subset as a discovery cohort. Every discovery cohort repertoire had been produced on one sequencing platform. HLA typing included class I and class II loci at four-digit resolution. Typing coverage differed by locus: A, B, C, DRB1 and DQB1 were typed in about 629-630 donors, DQA1 in 522, DPA1 in 600 to 610, and DPB1 in just under 490. Because of strong linkage in the cohort, four or five DR-DQ haplotypes were treated as single units for association and clustering. Among 398 genotyped donors of the cohort, an average of approximately 240,000 unique TCR beta nucleotide sequences was sequenced per donor, of which approximately 19% were non-productive.

Points on this clone: The specificity of this receptor is unknown. The record has no base qualities; no much larger clone is one base away.

Library creation used the immunoSEQ multiplex PCR assay. For the multiplex PCR, a mixture combining 60 forward primers for TCR Vbeta segments and 13 reverse primers for TCR Jbeta segments was used. The CDR3 region of rearranged TCR beta genes was amplified from genomic DNA with a multiplex PCR assay. Amplified TCR beta libraries were sequenced as 87-base-pair reads on the Illumina HiSeq System. Per the source publication's procedure: A later analysis tallied 75 million to 95 million unique TCR beta chains across the 666 repertoires, and some 12 million of those chains were shared by two or more donors. A nearest-neighbor algorithm error-corrected the raw reads and collapsed the reads into unique sequences, merging closely related sequences to remove PCR and sequencing errors. To assign V, D and J gene segments, CDR3 sequences were aligned to IMGT reference sequences. For a sequence to be retained, a match of at least six nucleotides to both a V gene segment and a J gene segment was required. A rearrangement counted as productive if the CDR3 had no stop codons and remained in frame with V and J, and every other rearrangement counted as non-productive. CDR3 was defined according to IMGT convention as the region running from the second conserved V-encoded cysteine to the conserved J-encoded phenylalanine. Sequences without an unambiguous match to a single V gene segment were excluded from the earlier analysis of a few hundred of the donors. An earlier analysis of several hundred of the donors called V segments functional above 56.7% productive rearrangements and segregating when the between-donor standard deviation exceeded 5%. A statistical classification framework was developed to diagnose cytomegalovirus status using the catalog of TCR beta chain sequences. V and J gene assignment, in a later analysis, came from comparing TCR nucleotide sequences with IMGT/GENE-DB human TR gene sequences. The TCRdist pipeline was used in a later analysis to assign CDR3 sequences and most-parsimonious VDJ recombination scenarios. A later analysis defined each TCR beta chain by its CDR3 amino acid sequence plus V-gene family, and excluded reads lacking a unique V-gene family. A later analysis removed 550 to 650 highly shared, low-generation-probability nucleotide sequences to deal with suspected cross-contamination and a sequencing artifact. In a later analysis, a clonal expansion index was calculated for each public chain from normalized within-repertoire ranks of inferred template counts. Generation probabilities in a later analysis came from a VDJ recombination model fitted to out-of-frame rearrangements, and those results were checked against IGoR. A later analysis scored TCR-TCR, TCR-HLA and TCR-CMV co-occurrence with hypergeometric tests, applying a repertoire-size bias correction to TCR pairs. False discovery rates were estimated in a later analysis by permuting HLA or CMV assignments 20 times. In a later analysis, co-occurring TCRs were grouped using DBSCAN, and TCRdist sequence similarity was added for clustering within HLA-allele-positive subsets. Co-occurrence clustering excluded repertoires with fewer than 30,000 or more than 120,000 public chains, plus five with anomalous nucleotide sharing. TCRdb carries this immuneACCESS record with in-frame sequences only. Its versions omit some clonotypes, under half of them owing to an unresolved V gene in the studies checked, with the rest unexplained. The V and J calls and clone size come from that table; D and trimming were worked out from the DNA. The sample table records roughly 150,000 clones; over 65% of these occur just once. The ten largest account for about 13% of the sample.

Study-level results and caveats: In a later analysis, HLA-associated TCR beta chains showed more clonal expansion and lower generation probabilities than non-associated chains that were equally common. CMV serostatus was the only immune exposure information available for the cohort. A further reported finding was that TCR beta sequences accurately predicted the HLA-A and HLA-B alleles for most subjects in the first cohort. A later genetic analysis associated a missense DCLRE1C variant with V-gene and J-gene trimming of TCR beta chains, and an independent cohort replicated the association. The earlier analysis of approximately 560 of the donors excluded seventeen rarely observed V segments, including chromosome 9 orphons, because counts were too low. Because some donors lacked HLA typing at each locus, the association tests relied only on the typed subset. Most TCR sequences were seen in very few donors, while some public TCRs were found in many individuals. Only TCR beta chains were sequenced in this cohort, and the absence of alpha or paired-chain data limited detectable features. Strong co-occurrence of HLA alleles, especially DR and DQ, made assigning TCR associations to individual alleles difficult. The study gave a list of 150 to 200 TCR beta chains associated with cytomegalovirus. According to a later genetic analysis, donors in an Asian-associated ancestry cluster had fewer N-insertions in productive TCRs than the approximately 630-donor mean. A later analysis found that TCR association rates varied across HLA loci, with DRB1 alleles showing the most associated TCRs and HLA-C alleles the fewest. Three of the identified cytomegalovirus-associated TCR beta chains were confirmed in vitro to be specific for cytomegalovirus antigens. Correlated functional status among segregating V segments might reflect linkage disequilibrium, but an unknown experimental factor could not be ruled out. Roughly uniform sequencing depth across donors was assumed in presence/absence analyses, although this assumption may not hold. According to the authors, the approach could potentially be generalized to other disease states and immunological phenotypes. In an earlier analysis of under 600 of the donors, most TCR beta V segments were observed in productive rearrangements about 90% or about 30% of the time, broadly matching IMGT annotations. The sequencing pipeline was judged likely to have produced a cluster of highly shared sequence variants as a technical artifact. A later analysis reported that several top co-occurrence clusters appeared linked to parvovirus B19, influenza, CMV and Epstein-Barr virus. Cytomegalovirus status was reported to be diagnosed by the classifier with high specificity and sensitivity in both the original and validation cohorts. Specific HLA alleles were associated with 18,000 or so TCR beta sequences at a false discovery rate of 0.05 in a later analysis. In a later analysis, most CMV-associated TCR beta chains were found to appear HLA-restricted, with HLA associations seemingly driven largely by CMV exposure.

The cohort was made up of several hundred healthy bone marrow donors. At the time of sampling, every cohort member was nominally healthy, though immune exposures that went unrecorded were likely present. The donor was CMV seropositive and was included in the group of around 300 seropositive cohort members. A peripheral blood sample was collected from each donor, and TCR beta sequencing was performed on peripheral blood mononuclear cells. The Qiagen DNeasy Blood Extraction Kit was used to extract genomic DNA from the blood cell samples. This sequence was found in a man in his forties or fifties in good health and CMV-seropositive. The sequenced sample was PBMCs.

The bases are TGCGCCAGCGCGTCGGGGACAGGGGCGTTGAACACTGAAGCTTTCTTT. This codes for CASASGTGALNTEAFF. The chain employs TRBV5-1 and TRBJ1-1; the central 10 bases match TRBD1. Trimmed from V: 7 bases; trimmed from J: 0 bases; junction bases lacking a gene match: 9. From the cysteine up to the phenylalanine, the CDR3 has a length of 16 residues. Kept here is only the CDR3 DNA, which spans 48 bases and is read in frame from base 1. Based on the germline V gene, the CDR1 and CDR2 sequences are SGHRS and YFSETQ.